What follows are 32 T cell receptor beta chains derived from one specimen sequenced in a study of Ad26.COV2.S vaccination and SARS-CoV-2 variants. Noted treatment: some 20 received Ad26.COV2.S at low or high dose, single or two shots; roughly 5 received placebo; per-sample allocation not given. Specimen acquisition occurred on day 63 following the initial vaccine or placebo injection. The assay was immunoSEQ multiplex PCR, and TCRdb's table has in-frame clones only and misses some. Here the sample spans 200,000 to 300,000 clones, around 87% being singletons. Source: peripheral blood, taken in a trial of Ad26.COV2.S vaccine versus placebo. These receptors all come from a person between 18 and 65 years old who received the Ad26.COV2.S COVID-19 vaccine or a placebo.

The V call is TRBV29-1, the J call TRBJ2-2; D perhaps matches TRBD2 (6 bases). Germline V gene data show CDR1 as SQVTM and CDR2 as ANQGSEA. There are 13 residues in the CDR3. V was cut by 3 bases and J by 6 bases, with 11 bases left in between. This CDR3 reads CSVDSGGAGELFF. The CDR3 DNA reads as TGCAGCGTTGATTCCGGGGGAGCCGGGGAGCTGTTTTTT.

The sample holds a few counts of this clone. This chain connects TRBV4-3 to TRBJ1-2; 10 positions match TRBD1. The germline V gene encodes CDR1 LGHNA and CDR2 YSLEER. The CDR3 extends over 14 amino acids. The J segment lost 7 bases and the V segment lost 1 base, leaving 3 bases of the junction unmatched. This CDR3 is CASSQGTGGFGYTF. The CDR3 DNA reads TGCGCCAGCAGCCAAGGGACAGGGGGATTTGGCTACACCTTC.

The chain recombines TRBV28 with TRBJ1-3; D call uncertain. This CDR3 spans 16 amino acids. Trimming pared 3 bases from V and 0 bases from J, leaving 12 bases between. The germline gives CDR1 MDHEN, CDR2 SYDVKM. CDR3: CASSLWRFSSGNTIYF. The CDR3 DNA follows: TGTGCCAGCAGTTTGTGGAGGTTTAGCTCTGGAAACACCATATATTTT.

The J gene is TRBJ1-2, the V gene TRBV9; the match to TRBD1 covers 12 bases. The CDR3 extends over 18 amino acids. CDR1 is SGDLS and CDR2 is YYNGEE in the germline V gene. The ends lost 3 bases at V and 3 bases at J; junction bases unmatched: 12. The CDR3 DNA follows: TGTGCCAGCAGCGCATACCGGGACAGGGGGCTTATTGACTATGGCTACACCTTC. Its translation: CASSAYRDRGLIDYGYTF.

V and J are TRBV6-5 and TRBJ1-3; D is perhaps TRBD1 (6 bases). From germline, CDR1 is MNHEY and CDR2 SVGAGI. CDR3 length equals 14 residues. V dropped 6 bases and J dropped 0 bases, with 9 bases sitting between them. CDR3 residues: CASRQTGSGNTIYF. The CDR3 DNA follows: TGTGCCAGCAGGCAGACAGGCTCTGGAAACACCATATATTTT.

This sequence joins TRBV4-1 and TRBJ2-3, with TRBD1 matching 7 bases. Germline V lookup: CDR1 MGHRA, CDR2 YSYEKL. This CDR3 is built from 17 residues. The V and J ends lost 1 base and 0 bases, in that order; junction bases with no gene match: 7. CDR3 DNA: TGCGCCAGCAGCCAAGTACCCGGGACAGCTAGCACAGATACGCAGTATTTT. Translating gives CASSQVPGTASTDTQYF.

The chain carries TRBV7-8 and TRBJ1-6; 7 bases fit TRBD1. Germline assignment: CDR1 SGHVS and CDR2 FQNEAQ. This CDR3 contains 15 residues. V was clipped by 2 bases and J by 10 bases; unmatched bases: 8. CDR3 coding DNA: TGTGCCAGCAGCTTACGGAGGACAGGAGGGTCACCCCTCCACTTT. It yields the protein CASSLRRTGGSPLHF.

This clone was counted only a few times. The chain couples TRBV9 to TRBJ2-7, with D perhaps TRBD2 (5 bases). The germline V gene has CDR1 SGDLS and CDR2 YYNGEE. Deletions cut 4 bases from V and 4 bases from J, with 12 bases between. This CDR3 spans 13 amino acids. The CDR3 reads CASSMAAGYEQYF. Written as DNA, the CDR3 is TGTGCCAGCAGCATGGCGGCGGGTTACGAGCAGTACTTC.

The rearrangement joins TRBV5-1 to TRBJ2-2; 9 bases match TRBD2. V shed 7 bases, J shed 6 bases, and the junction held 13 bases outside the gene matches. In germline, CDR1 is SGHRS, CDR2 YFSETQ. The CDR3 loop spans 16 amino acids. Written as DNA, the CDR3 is TGCGCCAGCCGAGGCCCACTCGCGGGAGGGCCCGGGGAGCTGTTTTTT. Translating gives CASRGPLAGGPGELFF.

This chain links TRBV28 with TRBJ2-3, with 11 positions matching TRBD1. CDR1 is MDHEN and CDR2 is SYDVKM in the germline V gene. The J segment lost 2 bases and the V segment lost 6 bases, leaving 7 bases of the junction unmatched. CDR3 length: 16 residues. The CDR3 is CASSQQGQGVTDTQYF. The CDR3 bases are TGTGCCAGCAGCCAACAGGGACAGGGGGTCACAGATACGCAGTATTTT.

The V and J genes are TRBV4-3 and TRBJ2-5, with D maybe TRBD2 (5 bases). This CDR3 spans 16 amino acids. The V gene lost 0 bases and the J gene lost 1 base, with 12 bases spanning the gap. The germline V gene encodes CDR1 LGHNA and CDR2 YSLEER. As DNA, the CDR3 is TGCGCCAGCAGCCAAGAACTAGAAACCATCCAAGAGACCCAGTACTTC. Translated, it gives CASSQELETIQETQYF.

CDR3 amino acids: CASSLSGGNTIYF. The CDR3 coding sequence is TGTGCCAGCAGCCTCTCAGGTGGAAACACCATATATTTT. The chain carries TRBV11-2 and TRBJ1-3; D uncertain. V shed 5 bases and J shed 3 bases, with 8 bases lying between them. CDR1 is SGHAT and CDR2 is FQNNGV in the germline V gene. This CDR3 comprises 13 residues. Variable domain in full (rest from reference TRBV11-2 and TRBJ1-3): EAGVAQSPRYKIIEKRQSVAFWCNPISGHATLYWYQQILGQGPKLLIQFQNNGVVDDSQLPKDRFSAERLKGVDSTLKIQPAKLEDSAVYLCASSLSGGNTIYFGEGSWLTVV.

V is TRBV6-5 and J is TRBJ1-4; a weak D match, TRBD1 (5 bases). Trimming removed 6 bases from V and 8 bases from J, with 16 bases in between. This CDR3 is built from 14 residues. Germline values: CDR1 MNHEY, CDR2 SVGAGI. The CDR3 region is CASRPSGTGEKLFF. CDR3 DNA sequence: TGTGCCAGCAGGCCCTCGGGGACGGGGGAAAAACTGTTTTTT.

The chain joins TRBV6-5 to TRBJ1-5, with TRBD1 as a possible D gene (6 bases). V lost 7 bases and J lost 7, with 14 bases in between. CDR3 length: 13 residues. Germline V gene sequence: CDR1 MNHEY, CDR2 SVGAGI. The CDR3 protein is CASILQGGQPQHF. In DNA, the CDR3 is TGTGCCAGCATTTTACAGGGTGGACAGCCCCAGCATTTT.

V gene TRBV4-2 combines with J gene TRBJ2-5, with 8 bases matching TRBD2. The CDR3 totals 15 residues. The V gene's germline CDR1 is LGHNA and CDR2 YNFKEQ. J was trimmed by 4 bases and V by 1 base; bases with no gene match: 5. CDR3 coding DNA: TGTGCCAGCAGCCAAGTCGGCGGGGGGATAGAGACCCAGTACTTC. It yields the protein CASSQVGGGIETQYF.

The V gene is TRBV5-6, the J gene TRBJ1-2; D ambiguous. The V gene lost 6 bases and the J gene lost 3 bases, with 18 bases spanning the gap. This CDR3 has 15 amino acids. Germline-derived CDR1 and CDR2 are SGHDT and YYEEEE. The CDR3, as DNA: TGTGCCAGCAACCCTCGGGAAGGGTGGCACTATGGCTACACCTTC. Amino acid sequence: CASNPREGWHYGYTF.

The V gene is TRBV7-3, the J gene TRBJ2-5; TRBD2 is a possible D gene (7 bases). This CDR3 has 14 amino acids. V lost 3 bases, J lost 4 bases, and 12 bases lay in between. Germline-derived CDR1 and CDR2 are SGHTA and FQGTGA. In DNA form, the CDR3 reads TGTGCCAGCAGCTTGGGGGGGCCTAGAGAGACCCAGTACTTC. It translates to CASSLGGPRETQYF.

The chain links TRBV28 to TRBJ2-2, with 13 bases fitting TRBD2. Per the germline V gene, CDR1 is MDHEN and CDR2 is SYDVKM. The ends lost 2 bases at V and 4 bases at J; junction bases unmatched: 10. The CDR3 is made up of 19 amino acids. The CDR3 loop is CASSLRERTSGRTTGELFF. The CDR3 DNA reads TGTGCCAGCAGTTTAAGGGAAAGGACTAGCGGGAGAACCACCGGGGAGCTGTTTTTT. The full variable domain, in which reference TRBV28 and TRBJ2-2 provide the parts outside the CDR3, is DVKVTQSSRYLVKRTGEKVFLECVQDMDHENMFWYRQDPGLGLRLIYFSYDVKMKEKGDIPEGYSVSREKKERFSLILESASTNQTSMYLCASSLRERTSGRTTGELFFGEGSRLTVL.

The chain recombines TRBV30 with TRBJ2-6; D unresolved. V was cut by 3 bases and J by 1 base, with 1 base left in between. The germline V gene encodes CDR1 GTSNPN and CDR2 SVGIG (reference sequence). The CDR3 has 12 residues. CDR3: CAWRSGANVLTF. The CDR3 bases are TGTGCCTGGAGATCTGGGGCCAACGTCCTGACTTTC.

The CDR3 spells CASSERGDRLNSNEQFF. The CDR3 bases are TGTGCCAGCAGCGAACGGGGGGACAGACTAAATTCCAATGAGCAGTTCTTC. The chain couples TRBV9 to TRBJ2-1; perhaps D is TRBD1 or TRBD2 (7 bases each). In germline, CDR1 is SGDLS, CDR2 YYNGEE. V lost 3 bases, J lost 6 bases, and 22 bases lay in between. The CDR3 consists of 17 residues.

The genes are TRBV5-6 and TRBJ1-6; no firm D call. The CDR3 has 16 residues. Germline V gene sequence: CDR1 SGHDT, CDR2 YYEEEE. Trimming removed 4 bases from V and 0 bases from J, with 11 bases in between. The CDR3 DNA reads TGTGCCAGCAGCCCTGGAGGGAGCTCCTATAATTCACCCCTCCACTTT. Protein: CASSPGGSSYNSPLHF.

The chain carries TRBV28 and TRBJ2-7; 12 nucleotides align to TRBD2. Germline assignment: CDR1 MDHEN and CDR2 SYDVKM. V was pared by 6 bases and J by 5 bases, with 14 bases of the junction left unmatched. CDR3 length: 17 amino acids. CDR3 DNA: TGTGCCAGCAGCTTAGCGACTAGCGGGAGCTTGGGCCACGAGCAGTACTTC. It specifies CASSLATSGSLGHEQYF.

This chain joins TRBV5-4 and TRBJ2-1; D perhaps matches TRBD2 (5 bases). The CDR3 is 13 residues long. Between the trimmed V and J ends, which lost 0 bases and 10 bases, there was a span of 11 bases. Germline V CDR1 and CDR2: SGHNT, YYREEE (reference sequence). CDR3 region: CASSLDPPGEQFF. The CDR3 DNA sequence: TGTGCCAGCAGCTTGGATCCGCCGGGGGAGCAGTTCTTC.

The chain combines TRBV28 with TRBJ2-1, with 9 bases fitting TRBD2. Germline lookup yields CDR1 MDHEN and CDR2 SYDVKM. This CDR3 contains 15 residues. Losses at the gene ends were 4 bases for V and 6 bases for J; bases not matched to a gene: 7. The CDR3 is CASSSPSGRRNEQFF. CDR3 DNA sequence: TGTGCCAGCAGTTCCCCGAGCGGGAGGCGCAATGAGCAGTTCTTC.

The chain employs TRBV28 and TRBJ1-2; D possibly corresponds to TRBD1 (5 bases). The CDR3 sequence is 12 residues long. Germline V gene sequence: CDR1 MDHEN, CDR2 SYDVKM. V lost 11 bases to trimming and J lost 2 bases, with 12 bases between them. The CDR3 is CALGTGNYGYTF. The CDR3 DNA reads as TGTGCCCTAGGGACGGGGAACTATGGCTACACCTTC.

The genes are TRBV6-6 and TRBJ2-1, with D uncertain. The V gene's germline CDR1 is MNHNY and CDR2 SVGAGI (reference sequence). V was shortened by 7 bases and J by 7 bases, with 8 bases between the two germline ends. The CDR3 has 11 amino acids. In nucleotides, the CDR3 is TGTGCCAGCATGAGTGGGAATGAGCAGTTCTTC. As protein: CASMSGNEQFF.

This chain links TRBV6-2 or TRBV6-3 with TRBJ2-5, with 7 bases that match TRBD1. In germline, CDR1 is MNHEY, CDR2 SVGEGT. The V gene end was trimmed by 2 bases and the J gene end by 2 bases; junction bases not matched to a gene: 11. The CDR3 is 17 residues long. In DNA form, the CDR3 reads TGTGCCAGCAGTTACCCGACAGGGTCCCAACCACAAGAGACCCAGTACTTC. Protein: CASSYPTGSQPQETQYF.

In nucleotides, the CDR3 is TGTGCCAGCAGCCAATATCGTCCGGGAGATTCACCCCTCCACTTT. Its translation is CASSQYRPGDSPLHF. This sequence joins TRBV4-2 and TRBJ1-6, with D unresolved. The CDR3 is 15 amino acids. The V gene lost 2 bases and the J gene lost 8 bases, with 13 bases spanning the gap. The germline V gene encodes CDR1 LGHNA and CDR2 YNFKEQ.

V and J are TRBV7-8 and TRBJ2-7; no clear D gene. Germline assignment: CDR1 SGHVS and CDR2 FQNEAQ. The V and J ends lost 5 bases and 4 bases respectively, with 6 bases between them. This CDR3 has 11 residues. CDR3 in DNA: TGTGCCAGCAGCCCAAGTTACGAGCAGTACTTC. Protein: CASSPSYEQYF.

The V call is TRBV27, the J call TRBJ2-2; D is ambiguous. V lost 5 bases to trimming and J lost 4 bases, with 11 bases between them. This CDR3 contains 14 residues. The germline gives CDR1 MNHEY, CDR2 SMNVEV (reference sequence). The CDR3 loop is CASSIWIGTGELFF. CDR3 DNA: TGTGCCAGCAGTATTTGGATTGGCACCGGGGAGCTGTTTTTT.

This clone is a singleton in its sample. The CDR3 loop is CATTTSGAYNEQFF. The CDR3 nucleotides read TGTGCCACAACTACTAGCGGGGCTTACAATGAGCAGTTCTTC. This chain joins TRBV7-2 and TRBJ2-1, with 10 bases identical to TRBD2. V lost 10 bases and J lost 4; bases outside the gene matches: 7. Germline V gene lookup returns CDR1 SGHTA and CDR2 FQGNSA. The CDR3 is 14 amino acids.

Here the CDR3 reads CASSQEGASTGELFF. CDR3 nucleotides: TGTGCCAGCAGCCAAGAAGGGGCGAGCACCGGGGAGCTGTTTTTT. The chain recombines TRBV4-2 with TRBJ2-2; D might be TRBD1 (5 bases). The CDR3 consists of 15 residues. CDR1 LGHNA and CDR2 YNFKEQ come from the germline V gene. Trimming pared 0 bases from V and 4 bases from J, leaving 9 bases between.